This is a list of T cell receptor beta chains from one sample in a study of T cell responses to AZD1222 COVID-19 vaccine. Assay: immunoSEQ multiplex PCR; the TCRdb copy retains only in-frame clones and omits some. The data hold about 110,000 clones, with about 90% observed a single time. The starting material was peripheral blood, obtained 28 days after the second AZD1222 dose. The receptors were sampled from an adult who received the AZD1222 COVID-19 vaccine. CDR3s include the opening cysteine and the closing phenylalanine or tryptophan. D genes are given only for firm matches. Clone size is given for some rows only: seen once, a few or many times, or a class if the clone is expanded.

cdr3_aa: CASSQGQKIMNTEAFF; cdr3_nt: TGTGCCAGCAGCCAAGGACAGAAAATCATGAACACTGAAGCTTTCTTT; j_call: TRBJ1-1; d_call: -; v_call: TRBV3-1/TRBV3-2; clone_size: -
cdr3_aa: CASSLRTGVFGEAFF; cdr3_nt: TGTGCCAGCAGCCTTCGGACAGGGGTATTTGGTGAAGCTTTCTTT; j_call: TRBJ1-1; d_call: TRBD1; v_call: TRBV2; clone_size: -
cdr3_aa: CASRNFYYEQYF; cdr3_nt: TGTGCCAGCAGGAACTTCTACTACGAGCAGTACTTC; j_call: TRBJ2-7; d_call: -; v_call: TRBV28; clone_size: -
cdr3_aa: CASSPSTGPIFNQPQHF; cdr3_nt: TGTGCCAGCAGTCCATCGACAGGGCCGATTTTCAATCAGCCCCAGCATTTT; j_call: TRBJ1-5; d_call: TRBD1; v_call: TRBV27; clone_size: -
cdr3_aa: CASGRGGANQETQYF; cdr3_nt: TGCGCCAGCGGGCGGGGCGGCGCCAACCAAGAGACCCAGTACTTC; j_call: TRBJ2-5; d_call: -; v_call: TRBV5-1; clone_size: -
cdr3_aa: CASRLRDRIYNEQFF; cdr3_nt: TGTGCCAGTAGGCTCCGGGACAGGATATACAATGAGCAGTTCTTC; j_call: TRBJ2-1; d_call: TRBD1; v_call: TRBV19; clone_size: -
cdr3_aa: CASSLQDKNQPQHF; cdr3_nt: TGTGCCAGCAGTTTACAGGACAAAAATCAGCCCCAGCATTTT; j_call: TRBJ1-5; d_call: -; v_call: TRBV2; clone_size: few
cdr3_aa: CASSIRDRGNTEAFF; cdr3_nt: TGTGCCAGCAGCATACGGGACAGGGGGAACACTGAAGCTTTCTTT; j_call: TRBJ1-1; d_call: TRBD1; v_call: TRBV9; clone_size: once
cdr3_aa: CASRQTGNTEAFF; cdr3_nt: TGCGCCAGCAGGCAGACAGGGAACACTGAAGCTTTCTTT; j_call: TRBJ1-1; d_call: -; v_call: TRBV4-1; clone_size: -
cdr3_aa: CASSLQGGNEQFF; cdr3_nt: TGTGCCAGCAGTCTACAGGGCGGAAATGAGCAGTTCTTC; j_call: TRBJ2-1; d_call: -; v_call: TRBV3-1/TRBV3-2; clone_size: -
cdr3_aa: CASSQMDRAPYNEQFF; cdr3_nt: TGCGCCAGCAGCCAAATGGACAGGGCTCCCTACAATGAGCAGTTCTTC; j_call: TRBJ2-1; d_call: TRBD1; v_call: TRBV4-1; clone_size: once
cdr3_aa: CASSPSGGLAKNIQYF; cdr3_nt: TGCGCCAGCAGCCCAAGCGGGGGGCTAGCCAAAAACATTCAGTACTTC; j_call: TRBJ2-4; d_call: TRBD2; v_call: TRBV4-1; clone_size: -
cdr3_aa: CASSYSGLTTYEQFF; cdr3_nt: TGTGCCAGCAGTTACTCCGGACTAACCACATATGAGCAGTTCTTC; j_call: TRBJ2-1; d_call: -; v_call: TRBV6-5; clone_size: -
cdr3_aa: CASRKDRGDTGELFF; cdr3_nt: TGCGCCAGCCGAAAGGACAGGGGGGACACCGGGGAGCTGTTTTTT; j_call: TRBJ2-2; d_call: TRBD1; v_call: TRBV5-1; clone_size: once
cdr3_aa: CASSSQEETQYF; cdr3_nt: TGTGCCAGCAGCTCCCAGGAAGAGACCCAGTACTTC; j_call: TRBJ2-5; d_call: -; v_call: TRBV11-2; clone_size: once
cdr3_aa: CASSQETTGRLGYTF; cdr3_nt: TGTGCCAGCAGCCAAGAAACGACAGGCCGCCTTGGCTACACCTTC; j_call: TRBJ1-2; d_call: -; v_call: TRBV3-1/TRBV3-2; clone_size: -
cdr3_aa: CASSRSTAEETQYF; cdr3_nt: TGTGCCAGCAGCCGCTCTACAGCGGAAGAGACCCAGTACTTC; j_call: TRBJ2-5; d_call: -; v_call: TRBV5-8; clone_size: -
cdr3_aa: CASSLGGTNEQFF; cdr3_nt: TGCGCCAGCAGCTTGGGAGGGACCAATGAGCAGTTCTTC; j_call: TRBJ2-1; d_call: -; v_call: TRBV5-1; clone_size: once
cdr3_aa: CASSRTSGNNNEQFF; cdr3_nt: TGTGCCAGCAGCCGGACTAGCGGAAACAACAATGAGCAGTTCTTC; j_call: TRBJ2-1; d_call: TRBD2; v_call: TRBV7-2; clone_size: once
cdr3_aa: CASSLFGQVLILYF; cdr3_nt: TGTGCCAGCAGTTTATTTGGACAGGTGTTGATCTTGTATTTT; j_call: TRBJ2-3; d_call: TRBD1; v_call: TRBV27; clone_size: -
cdr3_aa: CASSESRDHFQYF; cdr3_nt: TGTGCCAGCAGTGAAAGCCGGGACCACTTTCAGTACTTC; j_call: TRBJ2-4; d_call: -; v_call: TRBV6-4; clone_size: -
cdr3_aa: CASTLQPRTNEQFF; cdr3_nt: TGTGCCAGCACCCTACAACCTCGGACCAATGAGCAGTTCTTC; j_call: TRBJ2-1; d_call: -; v_call: TRBV19; clone_size: -
cdr3_aa: CASIRTGSANYGYTF; cdr3_nt: TGTGCCAGTATCCGGACAGGGAGCGCTAACTATGGCTACACCTTC; j_call: TRBJ1-2; d_call: TRBD1; v_call: TRBV19; clone_size: -
cdr3_aa: CASSYRRNNYGYTF; cdr3_nt: TGTGCCAGCAGTTACCGACGGAATAACTATGGCTACACCTTC; j_call: TRBJ1-2; d_call: -; v_call: TRBV7-9; clone_size: -
cdr3_aa: CASSHPRKTGNQPQHF; cdr3_nt: TGCGCCAGCAGTCATCCTCGAAAGACAGGCAATCAGCCCCAGCATTTT; j_call: TRBJ1-5; d_call: -; v_call: TRBV23-1; clone_size: -
cdr3_aa: CASSLRQTHSPLHF; cdr3_nt: TGTGCCAGCAGCTTACGGCAGACCCATTCACCCCTCCACTTT; j_call: TRBJ1-6; d_call: -; v_call: TRBV11-3; clone_size: -
cdr3_aa: CASSSQGRNTEAFF; cdr3_nt: TGTGCCAGCAGCTCCCAAGGGAGGAACACTGAAGCTTTCTTT; j_call: TRBJ1-1; d_call: -; v_call: TRBV13; clone_size: -
cdr3_aa: CASSRRPGTTNEKLFF; cdr3_nt: TGTGCCAGCAGCCGGCGCCCCGGGACAACTAATGAAAAACTGTTTTTT; j_call: TRBJ1-4; d_call: -; v_call: TRBV3-1/TRBV3-2; clone_size: -
cdr3_aa: CASSLSRGPEKLFF; cdr3_nt: TGTGCCAGCAGCCTCTCTAGGGGGCCTGAAAAACTGTTTTTT; j_call: TRBJ1-4; d_call: TRBD1; v_call: TRBV7-8; clone_size: -
cdr3_aa: CASSLGTVANTEAFF; cdr3_nt: TGTGCCAGCAGCCTGGGGACCGTCGCGAACACTGAAGCTTTCTTT; j_call: TRBJ1-1; d_call: -; v_call: TRBV3-1/TRBV3-2; clone_size: -
cdr3_aa: CASSLTGHPEAFF; cdr3_nt: TGTGCCAGCAGCTTGACGGGACACCCTGAAGCTTTCTTT; j_call: TRBJ1-1; d_call: -; v_call: TRBV5-4; clone_size: -
cdr3_aa: CASSFPGGGFGEKLFF; cdr3_nt: TGTGCCAGCAGCTTCCCCGGCGGAGGCTTCGGGGAAAAACTGTTTTTT; j_call: TRBJ1-4; d_call: -; v_call: TRBV5-6; clone_size: -
cdr3_aa: CASSQARGSPYEQYF; cdr3_nt: TGTGCCAGCAGCCAAGCCAGGGGTTCACCCTACGAGCAGTACTTC; j_call: TRBJ2-7; d_call: -; v_call: TRBV7-9; clone_size: -
cdr3_aa: CASSPRTYEQYF; cdr3_nt: TGTGCCAGCAGTCCCCGGACCTACGAGCAGTACTTC; j_call: TRBJ2-7; d_call: -; v_call: TRBV12-3/TRBV12-4; clone_size: -
cdr3_aa: CASRSTGTASLNSPLHF; cdr3_nt: TGTGCCAGCAGATCTACCGGGACAGCCTCACTGAATTCACCCCTCCACTTT; j_call: TRBJ1-6; d_call: TRBD1; v_call: TRBV28; clone_size: -
cdr3_aa: CASEEDSGELFF; cdr3_nt: TGTGCCAGCGAGGAGGACTCCGGGGAGCTGTTTTTT; j_call: TRBJ2-2; d_call: -; v_call: TRBV28; clone_size: -
cdr3_aa: CASSFFGTMNTEAFF; cdr3_nt: TGTGCCAGCAGCTTTTTCGGGACAATGAACACTGAAGCTTTCTTT; j_call: TRBJ1-1; d_call: -; v_call: TRBV7-2; clone_size: -
cdr3_aa: CASSSWGNVGVRQPQHF; cdr3_nt: TGTGCCAGCAGTTCCTGGGGGAATGTGGGGGTAAGACAGCCCCAGCATTTT; j_call: TRBJ1-5; d_call: -; v_call: TRBV6-2/TRBV6-3; clone_size: -
cdr3_aa: CASSQDRLGRTGGSYEQYF; cdr3_nt: TGTGCCAGCAGCCAAGATCGACTAGGCAGGACAGGGGGGTCTTACGAGCAGTACTTC; j_call: TRBJ2-7; d_call: TRBD1; v_call: TRBV3-1/TRBV3-2; clone_size: -
cdr3_aa: CASSAQGVRGYTF; cdr3_nt: TGTGCCAGCAGTGCACAGGGGGTGCGTGGCTACACCTTC; j_call: TRBJ1-2; d_call: TRBD1; v_call: TRBV28; clone_size: -
cdr3_aa: CASSGNGYTF; cdr3_nt: TGTGCCAGCAGCGGCAACGGCTACACCTTC; j_call: TRBJ1-2; d_call: -; v_call: TRBV9; clone_size: -
cdr3_aa: CASSYLPQGDQPQHF; cdr3_nt: TGTGCCAGCAGTTATTTGCCCCAGGGAGATCAGCCCCAGCATTTT; j_call: TRBJ1-5; d_call: -; v_call: TRBV6-6; clone_size: -
cdr3_aa: CASSITGTGYGNTIYF; cdr3_nt: TGCGCCAGCAGCATAACCGGGACAGGGTATGGAAACACCATATATTTT; j_call: TRBJ1-3; d_call: TRBD1; v_call: TRBV5-1; clone_size: -
cdr3_aa: CASSRDSLNTEAFF; cdr3_nt: TGTGCCAGCAGCCGAGACAGTTTGAACACTGAAGCTTTCTTT; j_call: TRBJ1-1; d_call: -; v_call: TRBV6-5; clone_size: -
cdr3_aa: CASSLNREAFF; cdr3_nt: TGTGCCAGCAGTTTAAATCGAGAAGCTTTCTTT; j_call: TRBJ1-1; d_call: -; v_call: TRBV28; clone_size: -
cdr3_aa: CASSYPGLDETQYF; cdr3_nt: TGTGCCAGCAGCTACCCGGGACTAGACGAGACCCAGTACTTC; j_call: TRBJ2-5; d_call: TRBD2; v_call: TRBV7-2; clone_size: -
cdr3_aa: CASSLLNRDQPQHF; cdr3_nt: TGTGCCAGCAGTTTATTAAACAGGGACCAGCCCCAGCATTTT; j_call: TRBJ1-5; d_call: -; v_call: TRBV28; clone_size: -
cdr3_aa: CASSQRVVETQYF; cdr3_nt: TGTGCCAGCAGCCAGAGGGTTGTGGAGACCCAGTACTTC; j_call: TRBJ2-5; d_call: -; v_call: TRBV5-6; clone_size: -
cdr3_aa: CASRNGQARGEKLFF; cdr3_nt: TGTGCCAGCAGAAATGGACAGGCCCGGGGTGAAAAACTGTTTTTT; j_call: TRBJ1-4; d_call: TRBD1; v_call: TRBV7-8; clone_size: -
cdr3_aa: CASSQRGSGDNEQFF; cdr3_nt: TGTGCCAGCAGCCAGCGGGGGAGCGGGGACAATGAGCAGTTCTTC; j_call: TRBJ2-1; d_call: TRBD2; v_call: TRBV4-2; clone_size: -